Here is one T cell receptor (beta chain) with its context. Within its sample, this clonotype is medium-sized (0.01 to 0.1%). This receptor's antigen is unknown. Base qualities are not provided; no much larger clone lies one nucleotide away. TCRdb names Illumina HiSeq 2500 as the instrument used. Quantitative 5'-RACE with molecular barcodes was the method used to prepare the TCR beta libraries. In the source study's methods: To identify disease-linked TCR variants, a new computational method was used, one built on a probabilistic model of VDJ rearrangement. TCRdb itself trimmed the public reads at Q25 with fastp, ran MiXCR and retained productive beta chains. Each entry is one CDR3 protein sequence, shown with its most common DNA and genes. The V and J calls here are based on TCRdb, not the publication. The sample includes around 53,000 distinct CDR3 sequences, with about 7.8% observed a single time. Roughly 8.1% of the sample is in the top ten clones.

The sample belongs to a study of CD8 T cells in ankylosing spondylitis listed by TCRdb under 2017. Study-wide context: The study profiled T cell receptor beta repertoires in healthy donors and ankylosing spondylitis patients to find disease-linked TCR variants. The full study cohort was made up of 25 ankylosing spondylitis patients and 108 healthy donors. Peripheral blood was sampled, and synovial fluid was also collected from ankylosing spondylitis patients.

Overall study results and their limits: A TCR beta motif made up of several highly homologous amino acid variants appeared to be characteristic of blood from ankylosing spondylitis patients. Some of the motif variants had been reported before in the synovial fluid and blood of reactive arthritis patients, a finding that suggests common disease-initiation mechanisms. In peripheral blood, the disease-linked clones were found at relatively low frequencies and had a CD8+ phenotype. The disease-linked clones were reported as significantly enriched in matched synovial fluid samples from ankylosing spondylitis patients.

CDR1 and CDR2 were assigned from the germline V gene as ENHRY and SYGVKD. Including the terminal cysteine and phenylalanine, the CDR3 comprises 15 residues. Only CDR3 DNA remains: 45 bases, in frame from the first base. From V the trimming removes 4 bases and from J it removes 5 bases, while the gene matches leave 10 bases of the junction unaccounted for. The specimen sequenced was blood, either unsorted or a sorted T cell fraction (not recorded which). This TCR derives from a female donor with ankylosing spondylitis or in good health (not recorded which). The sequence links TRBV10-3 to TRBJ1-2; 7 nucleotides in the junction match TRBD1. At the DNA level, the sequence is TGTGCCATCAGTGGGCCAGGGACAGACACATATGGCTACACCTTC. Its protein is CAISGPGTDTYGYTF.